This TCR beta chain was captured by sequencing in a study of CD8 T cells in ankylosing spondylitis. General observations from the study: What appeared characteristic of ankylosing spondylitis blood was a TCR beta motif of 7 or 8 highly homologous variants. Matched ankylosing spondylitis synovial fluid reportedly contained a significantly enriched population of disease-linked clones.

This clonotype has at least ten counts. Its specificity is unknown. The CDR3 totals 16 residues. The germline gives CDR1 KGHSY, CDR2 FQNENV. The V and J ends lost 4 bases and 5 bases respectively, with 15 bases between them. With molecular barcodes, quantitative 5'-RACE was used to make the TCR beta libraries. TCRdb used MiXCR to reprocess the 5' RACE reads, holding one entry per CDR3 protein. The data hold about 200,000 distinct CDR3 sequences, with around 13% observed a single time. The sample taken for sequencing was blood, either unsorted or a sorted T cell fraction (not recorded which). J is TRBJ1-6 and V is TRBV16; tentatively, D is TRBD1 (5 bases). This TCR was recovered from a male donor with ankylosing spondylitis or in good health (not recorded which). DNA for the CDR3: TGTGCCAGCAGCCTATACCTTGGGGGTAATAATTCACCCCTCCACTTT. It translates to CASSLYLGGNNSPLHF.